This record looks at one T cell receptor (beta chain) sequence and its context. It was during active infection that Seattle patients were enrolled and then longitudinally followed. This sample is part of a study of blood T cell repertoires in COVID-19. About the research overall: From T cells, B-cell-depleted T cells, or PBMCs came the material, which was cDNA or gDNA.

In the authors' workflow: Reference gene primer amplification gave nucleated cell count estimates. Sequenced by immunoSEQ multiplex PCR; TCRdb stores in-frame clones only, minus some. V and J calls and clone size are those listed in that table; D and trimming were worked out from the DNA. The sample includes over 70,000 clones, just over 90% seen only once; the top ten take 2.5% to 3%. With V trimmed by 7 bases and J by 0 bases, 5 bases remained unmatched. The CDR3 covers 15 residues. Germline V gene data show CDR1 as LNHDA and CDR2 as SQIVND (reference sequence). The chain links TRBV19 to TRBJ1-1, with TRBD1 matching 10 bases. Sequences were obtained from peripheral blood. This clonotype originated in a man aged 45-65 years with COVID-19, enrolled during active disease. The CDR3 region has the DNA TGTGCCAGTAACCCGGGACAGGGGATGAACACTGAAGCTTTCTTT. This encodes CASNPGQGMNTEAFF.